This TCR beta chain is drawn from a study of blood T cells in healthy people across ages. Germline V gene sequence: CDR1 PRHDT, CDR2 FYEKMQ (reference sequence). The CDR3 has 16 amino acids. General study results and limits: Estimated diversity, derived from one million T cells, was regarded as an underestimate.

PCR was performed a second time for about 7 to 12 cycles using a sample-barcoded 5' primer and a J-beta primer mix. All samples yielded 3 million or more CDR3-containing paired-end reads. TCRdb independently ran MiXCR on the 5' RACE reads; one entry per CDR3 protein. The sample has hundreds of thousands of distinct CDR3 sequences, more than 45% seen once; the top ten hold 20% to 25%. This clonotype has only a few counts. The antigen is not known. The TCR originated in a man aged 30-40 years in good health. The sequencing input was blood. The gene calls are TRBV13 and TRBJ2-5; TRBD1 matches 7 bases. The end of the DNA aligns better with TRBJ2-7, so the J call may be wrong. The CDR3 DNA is TGTGCCAGCAGCTTAACAGGGGACATTCATACCGACGAGCAGTACTTC. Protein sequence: CASSLTGDIHTDEQYF.